This passage covers 21 T cell receptor beta chains from one sample sequenced in a study of sequential checkpoint blockade in melanoma. This table comes from immunoSEQ multiplex PCR, and its TCRdb copy is limited to in-frame clones, with some not included. The sample yields 9,500 to 15,000 clones, approximately 24% seen once. As for treatment: randomized to nivolumab then ipilimumab (arm A) or the reverse (arm B). The specimen comprised tumor tissue (inferred from file names), sampled from a patient given nivolumab and ipilimumab in sequence. The origin of the receptors is a human donor with melanoma.

This clone was observed a single time. The chain joins TRBV19 to TRBJ1-5; D call uncertain. This CDR3 has 16 amino acids. V lost 3 bases and J lost 1, with 13 bases in between. Germline V gene lookup returns CDR1 LNHDA and CDR2 SQIVND (reference sequence). The CDR3 nucleotides read TGTGCCAGTAGTATGAAGGGAAGGACGAGCAATCAGCCCCAGCATTTT. The encoded protein is CASSMKGRTSNQPQHF. The variable domain in full, completed from reference TRBV19 and TRBJ1-5, reads DGGITQSPKYLFRKEGQNVTLSCEQNLNHDAMYWYRQDPGQGLRLIYYSQIVNDFQKGDIAEGYSVSREKKESFPLTVTSAQKNPTAFYLCASSMKGRTSNQPQHFGDGTRLSIL.

This clone is termed medium-sized (0.01 to 0.1%). The rearrangement joins TRBV28 to TRBJ1-4; D is perhaps TRBD1 (5 bases). The length of the CDR3 is 13 residues. The germline V gene encodes CDR1 MDHEN and CDR2 SYDVKM. V lost 6 bases and J lost 12, with 17 bases in between. CDR3 DNA sequence: TGTGCCAGCAGGCGCACGGGGGAGTGGGAACTGTTTTTT. Protein sequence: CASRRTGEWELFF.

The CDR3 spells CASSRGNQETQYF. The CDR3 coding sequence is TGTGCCAGTAGTAGAGGGAACCAAGAGACCCAGTACTTC. The chain employs TRBV19 and TRBJ2-5; D possibly corresponds to TRBD2 (5 bases). V shed 4 bases and J shed 0 bases, with 6 bases lying between them. The CDR3 spans 13 residues. The germline V gene encodes CDR1 LNHDA and CDR2 SQIVND (reference sequence).

The genes are TRBV5-1 and TRBJ1-1; 8 bases fit TRBD1. There are 15 residues in the CDR3. Germline CDR1 and CDR2: SGHRS and YFSETQ. V was clipped by 3 bases and J by 5 bases; unmatched bases: 9. In DNA form, the CDR3 reads TGCGCCAGCAGCTCCGCACAGGGGGTTGGGACTGAAGCTTTCTTT. Its protein product is CASSSAQGVGTEAFF. The full variable domain, in which reference TRBV5-1 and TRBJ1-1 provide the parts outside the CDR3, is KAGVTQTPRYLIKTRGQQVTLSCSPISGHRSVSWYQQTPGQGLQFLFEYFSETQRNKGNFPGRFSGRQFSNSRSEMNVSTLELGDSALYLCASSSAQGVGTEAFFGQGTRLTVV.

A few counts support this clone. The chain joins TRBV11-3 to TRBJ2-1; 8 bases are shared with TRBD2. Germline V lookup: CDR1 SGHNT, CDR2 YENEEA. CDR3 length: 17 amino acids. The V and J ends lost 1 base and 0 bases, in that order; junction bases with no gene match: 5. CDR3 protein: CASSLVAGLYSYNEQFF. The CDR3, as DNA: TGTGCCAGCAGCTTAGTAGCGGGACTCTACTCCTACAATGAGCAGTTCTTC. Together with reference TRBV11-3 and TRBJ2-1, the CDR3 gives the full variable domain: EAGVVQSPRYKIIEKKQPVAFWCNPISGHNTLYWYLQNLGQGPELLIRYENEEAVDDSQLPKDRFSAERLKGVDSTLKIQPAELGDSAVYLCASSLVAGLYSYNEQFFGPGTRLTVL.

This clone occurred a few times. J is TRBJ2-1 and V is TRBV9; D might be TRBD2 (5 bases). The CDR3 consists of 13 residues. Trimming shortened V by 5 bases and J by 8 bases, and 14 bases separated the two germline ends. Germline lookup yields CDR1 SGDLS and CDR2 YYNGEE. The CDR3 DNA sequence: TGTGCCAGCAGGTATCGGCGGCGGGATGAGCAGTTCTTC. Protein sequence: CASRYRRRDEQFF.

The chain couples TRBV2 to TRBJ1-2; 9 bases match TRBD1. J gave up 7 bases and V 3 bases, and 15 bases lay outside the gene matches. The CDR3 sequence is 17 residues long. CDR1 is SNHLY, CDR2 FYNNEI, per germline. The CDR3 coding sequence is TGTGCCAGCAGTGACGACGCCCCTTGGGGACAGGGCTTTGGCTACACCTTC. Residues: CASSDDAPWGQGFGYTF.

Ten or more counts support this clone. The rearrangement uses TRBV6-8 and TRBJ1-1; 9 bases align to TRBD1. Per the germline V gene, CDR1 is MNHGY and CDR2 is SAAAGT. The CDR3 length is 16 residues. V was clipped by 10 bases and J by 3 bases; unmatched bases: 15. CDR3 sequence (DNA): TGTGCCATCAGCGGGACAGGGACCTCCCGGGACACTGAAGCTTTCTTT. Protein product: CAISGTGTSRDTEAFF.

V is TRBV6-8 and J is TRBJ1-1; perhaps TRBD1 as D (6 bases). V was pared by 5 bases and J by 4 bases, with 14 bases between. This CDR3 has 14 amino acids. Germline V gene sequence: CDR1 MNHGY, CDR2 SAAAGT. This CDR3 reads CASSATQGFTEAFF. The CDR3 coding sequence is TGTGCCAGCAGTGCCACTCAGGGGTTCACTGAAGCTTTCTTT.

The rearrangement joins TRBV5-1 to TRBJ2-1; D could derive from TRBD1 or TRBD2 (5 bases each). Germline V gene lookup returns CDR1 SGHRS and CDR2 YFSETQ. This CDR3 is built from 15 residues. Trimming stripped 3 bases from V and 8 bases from J, with 18 bases between. CDR3 amino acids: CASSSTGKVGDEQFF. CDR3 nucleotides: TGCGCCAGCAGCTCAACCGGGAAAGTGGGGGATGAGCAGTTCTTC.

Many counts were recorded for this clone. J is TRBJ1-6 and V is TRBV11-3; maybe TRBD1 (6 bases). The V end was cut by 7 bases, the J end by 7 bases, with 14 bases between. The germline V gene encodes CDR1 SGHNT and CDR2 YENEEA. This CDR3 has 14 residues. The CDR3 DNA is TGTGCCAGCACCTCGGACAGAGGAAATTCACCCCTCCACTTT. As protein: CASTSDRGNSPLHF.

The rearrangement joins TRBV10-3 to TRBJ1-1; D might be TRBD1 (5 bases). CDR1 is ENHRY and CDR2 is SYGVKD in the germline V gene. The CDR3 sequence is 13 residues long. V lost 2 bases to trimming and J lost 5 bases, with 9 bases between them. Here the CDR3 DNA reads TGTGCCATCAGTGAGATGGGGGGAACTGAAGCTTTCTTT. Amino acid sequence: CAISEMGGTEAFF.

This clone is categorized as medium-sized. This CDR3 is CASMLGTGSGNTIYF. The DNA for the CDR3 is TGTGCCAGCATGCTCGGGACAGGGTCCGGAAACACCATATATTTT. J is TRBJ1-3 and V is TRBV6-8; 9 bases agree with TRBD1. This CDR3 is built from 15 residues. The V segment lost 7 bases and the J segment 4 bases; nucleotides outside the gene matches: 8. Germline CDR1 reads MNHGY; CDR2 reads SAAAGT.

The chain employs TRBV10-2 and TRBJ2-3; 12 bases line up with TRBD2. J lost 4 bases, V lost 6 bases, and 11 bases had no gene match. This CDR3 has 17 residues. Germline CDR1 is WSHSY and CDR2 is SAAADI. CDR3 protein: CASSSIILAGGPDTQYF. The CDR3 DNA is TGCGCCAGCAGCTCCATAATACTAGCGGGGGGCCCAGATACGCAGTATTTT.

The chain has TRBV6-8 and TRBJ1-1; 10 bases are a match to TRBD1. V dropped 10 bases and J dropped 1; count of bases not matched to a gene: 18. CDR1 is MNHGY and CDR2 is SAAAGT in the germline V gene. The CDR3 covers 18 residues. CDR3 residues: CAISQRPGTGAKNTEAFF. The CDR3 DNA sequence: TGTGCCATCAGCCAACGACCCGGGACAGGGGCCAAGAACACTGAAGCTTTCTTT.

The rearrangement links TRBV7-5 to TRBJ2-1; the table names TRBD2, a call not compared with the DNA. TRBV7-5 is a documented pseudogene. The CDR3 runs 15 residues. CDR3 in amino acids: CASTAGGLIYNEQFF. Here the CDR3 DNA reads TGTGCCAGCACCGCAGGAGGCTTGATCTACAATGAGCAGTTCTTC.

J is TRBJ2-1 and V is TRBV5-1; D possibly matches TRBD1 or TRBD2 (5 bases each). Germline assignment: CDR1 SGHRS and CDR2 YFSETQ. CDR3 length equals 19 residues. V lost 0 bases and J 0 bases, leaving 19 bases between the germline ends. CDR3 in amino acids: CASSLALEYWGTSYNEQFF. In DNA, the CDR3 is TGCGCCAGCAGCTTGGCCTTAGAGTATTGGGGGACCTCCTACAATGAGCAGTTCTTC. The complete variable domain, with remaining parts taken from reference TRBV5-1 and TRBJ2-1, reads KAGVTQTPRYLIKTRGQQVTLSCSPISGHRSVSWYQQTPGQGLQFLFEYFSETQRNKGNFPGRFSGRQFSNSRSEMNVSTLELGDSALYLCASSLALEYWGTSYNEQFFGPGTRLTVL.

This clone has at least ten counts. This chain uses TRBV4-1 with TRBJ2-2, with a possible D match to TRBD2 (6 bases). CDR1 is MGHRA and CDR2 is YSYEKL in the germline V gene. V lost 0 bases and J lost 0, with 11 bases in between. The CDR3 contains 17 residues. CDR3 DNA: TGCGCCAGCAGCCAAGATAGTGGGACTCCGAACACCGGGGAGCTGTTTTTT. This sequence encodes CASSQDSGTPNTGELFF.

The rearrangement joins TRBV15 to TRBJ2-6; a possible D gene is TRBD1 (6 bases). The length of the CDR3 is 14 residues. Between the trimmed V and J ends, which lost 8 bases and 2 bases, there was a span of 10 bases. Germline CDR1 LNHNV, CDR2 YYDKDF (reference sequence). In DNA form, the CDR3 reads TGTGCCACCGAAGGGGGACCTGGGGCCAACGTCCTGACTTTC. Amino acid sequence: CATEGGPGANVLTF.

In this sample, this clone is medium-sized (0.01 to 0.1%). The chain recombines TRBV11-3 with TRBJ2-3; D ambiguous. This CDR3 has 15 amino acids. With 5 bases removed from V and 0 bases from J, the gap between germline ends came to 12 bases. From germline, CDR1 is SGHNT and CDR2 YENEEA. The CDR3 is CASSQVEPSTDTQYF. In DNA, the CDR3 is TGTGCCAGCAGCCAAGTTGAACCAAGCACAGATACGCAGTATTTT.

The chain carries TRBV12-5 and TRBJ2-7; TRBD1 is a possible D gene (6 bases). Germline lookup yields CDR1 LGHNT and CDR2 FRNRAP. Trimming cost V 5 bases and J 3 bases, with 32 bases left between them. The CDR3 totals 20 residues. This CDR3 reads CASGPSTGSCRGDKGYEQYF. The CDR3 bases are TGTGCTAGTGGTCCCTCGACAGGTTCTTGCAGAGGGGACAAAGGCTACGAGCAGTACTTC.